This T cell receptor (beta chain) is from a study of blood T cell repertoires in COVID-19. Study-wide background: Samples taken during acute and convalescent COVID-19 were collected in the United States, Italy and Spain. From T cells, B-cell-depleted T cells, or PBMCs came the material, which was cDNA or gDNA.

Seattle patients were enrolled during active infection and followed longitudinally. Original data processing: Nucleated cell number was recorded as an estimate derived from reference gene primer amplification. Sequencing was performed with immunoSEQ multiplex PCR; in TCRdb, only in-frame clones are kept and a portion is missing. V and J calls plus clone size are reproduced from that table; the DNA served to infer D and trimming. The repertoire consists of 450,000 or so clones, with 85% to 90% occurring once and the leading ten covering 0.65% to 1%. This CDR3 contains 14 residues. Germline V lookup: CDR1 SEHNR, CDR2 FQNEAQ (reference sequence). V was clipped by 6 bases and J by 4 bases; unmatched bases: 6.

Sequencing input: peripheral blood. This TCR was sampled from a man younger than 30 with COVID-19, enrolled during active disease. This chain links TRBV7-9 with TRBJ2-7; TRBD1 matches 10 bases. The CDR3 protein is CASSRPGQGYEQYF. CDR3 nucleotides: TGTGCCAGCAGTCGTCCGGGACAGGGGTACGAGCAGTACTTC.